What follows are 32 T cell receptor beta chains derived from one specimen sequenced in a study of blood T cell repertoires in COVID-19. Assay used: immunoSEQ multiplex PCR; TCRdb lists only in-frame clones, some missing. The data contain around 100,000 clones, about 90% of them seen just once; the ten biggest clones take up 4% to 5.5%. The sequencing input was peripheral blood. These receptors all stem from a woman between 50 and 59 years old with acute or convalescent COVID-19.

The rearrangement links TRBV9 to TRBJ1-2; possible D gene TRBD1, 6 bases. The V gene lost 4 bases and the J gene lost 7 bases, with 17 bases spanning the gap. Germline assignment: CDR1 SGDLS and CDR2 YYNGEE. The CDR3 loop spans 14 amino acids. The CDR3: CASSTHREMSGYTF. The DNA for the CDR3 is TGTGCCAGCAGCACTCACAGGGAGATGAGTGGCTACACCTTC.

The J gene is TRBJ2-1, the V gene TRBV4-1; D may be TRBD2 (5 bases). The CDR3 runs to 16 residues. Between the trimmed V and J ends, which lost 1 base and 4 bases, there was a span of 14 bases. Germline CDR1 MGHRA, CDR2 YSYEKL. For the CDR3, the DNA is TGCGCCAGCAGCCAAGCCCAAGCGGCTGCTTACAATGAGCAGTTCTTC. Amino acid sequence: CASSQAQAAAYNEQFF.

J is TRBJ2-7 and V is TRBV9; the match to TRBD2 covers 10 bases. V gave up 3 bases and J gave up 5 bases; unmatched junction bases: 8. CDR1 SGDLS and CDR2 YYNGEE come from the germline V gene. The CDR3 runs to 15 residues. As DNA, the CDR3 is TGTGCCAGCAGCGAGAGTAGCGGGAGGACGGACGAGCAGTACTTC. This codes for CASSESSGRTDEQYF.

CDR3 DNA sequence: TGTGCCAGCAGTTACTCGACGGCAGGGGCGAATACTGAAGCTTTCTTT. As protein: CASSYSTAGANTEAFF. The rearrangement joins TRBV6-5 to TRBJ1-1, with D possibly TRBD1 on 6 matching bases. The CDR3 loop spans 16 amino acids. CDR1 MNHEY and CDR2 SVGAGI come from the germline V gene. The V gene lost 0 bases and the J gene lost 5 bases, with 16 bases spanning the gap.

The chain couples TRBV5-6 to TRBJ1-1, with 7 nucleotides matching TRBD1. Looked up from germline, CDR1 is SGHDT and CDR2 is YYEEEE. The J segment lost 3 bases and the V segment lost 2 bases, leaving 1 base of the junction unmatched. The CDR3 is 13 residues long. DNA for the CDR3: TGTGCCAGCAGCTTACAGGGGTACACTGAAGCTTTCTTT. Residues: CASSLQGYTEAFF.

The genes are TRBV7-2 and TRBJ2-1, with D possibly TRBD1 on 5 matching bases. The CDR3 consists of 14 residues. Between the trimmed V and J ends, which lost 3 bases and 4 bases, there was a span of 10 bases. CDR1 and CDR2 (germline): SGHTA, FQGNSA. The CDR3 loop reads CASSFGRAYNEQFF. For the CDR3, the DNA is TGTGCCAGCAGCTTCGGCAGGGCTTACAATGAGCAGTTCTTC.

The V call is TRBV11-2, the J call TRBJ1-1; 7 nucleotides align to TRBD1. Germline values: CDR1 SGHAT, CDR2 FQNNGV. V was clipped by 5 bases and J by 0 bases; unmatched bases: 6. The CDR3 runs to 15 residues. CDR3 in amino acids: CASSRPGGMNTEAFF. CDR3 coding DNA: TGTGCCAGCAGCAGACCAGGGGGAATGAACACTGAAGCTTTCTTT.

The CDR3: CASRALAVLPETQYF. Written as DNA, the CDR3 is TGTGCCAGCAGGGCACTAGCGGTCCTACCAGAGACCCAGTACTTC. The chain uses TRBV7-2 and TRBJ2-5, with 8 bases that match TRBD2. This CDR3 has 15 residues. Germline CDR1 reads SGHTA; CDR2 reads FQGNSA. With V trimmed by 6 bases and J by 4 bases, 10 bases remained unmatched.

The rearrangement joins TRBV5-4 to TRBJ1-4; TRBD1 matches 12 bases. Germline loops: CDR1 SGHNT, CDR2 YYREEE (reference sequence). Trimming cost V 4 bases and J 5 bases; bases outside gene matches: 6. The CDR3 runs 16 residues. The CDR3, as DNA: TGTGCCAGCAGCGTGGGACAGGGGGCGGAAAATGAAAAACTGTTTTTT. Translation gives CASSVGQGAENEKLFF.

The rearrangement joins TRBV7-9 to TRBJ1-6; the D gene is possibly TRBD1 (5 bases). In germline, CDR1 is SEHNR, CDR2 FQNEAQ (reference sequence). The ends were cut back, 1 base at V and 8 bases at J, with 9 bases in the middle. The CDR3 loop spans 14 amino acids. The CDR3 is CASSLDSGYSPLHF. Here the CDR3 DNA reads TGTGCCAGCAGCTTAGATTCAGGGTATTCACCCCTCCACTTT.

The chain recombines TRBV6-1 with TRBJ1-5; 7 bases agree with TRBD1. J lost 2 bases, V lost 2 bases, and 6 bases had no gene match. Germline V gene sequence: CDR1 MNHNS, CDR2 SASEGT. The CDR3 spans 16 residues. The CDR3 DNA follows: TGTGCCAGCAGTGAATCCTACAGGGGCGGCAATCAGCCCCAGCATTTT. It is translated as CASSESYRGGNQPQHF.

This rearrangement joins TRBV4-1 to TRBJ1-5, with a weak D call TRBD1 (6 bases). V lost 1 base to trimming and J lost 6 bases, with 10 bases between them. The CDR3 spans 14 residues. In germline, CDR1 is MGHRA, CDR2 YSYEKL. CDR3 sequence: CASSQVGGGQPQHF. The CDR3 DNA reads as TGCGCCAGCAGCCAAGTAGGGGGGGGTCAGCCCCAGCATTTT.

This sequence joins TRBV15 and TRBJ1-5; 7 nucleotides line up with TRBD1. V shed 3 bases and J 4 bases; nucleotides not matched to a gene: 6. There are 15 residues in the CDR3. In germline, CDR1 is LNHNV, CDR2 YYDKDF (reference sequence). The CDR3 loop is CATSSVPGGNQPQHF. The CDR3 coding sequence is TGTGCCACCAGCAGCGTCCCAGGGGGGAATCAGCCCCAGCATTTT. The full variable domain, with the rest looked up from reference TRBV15 and TRBJ1-5, is DAMVIQNPRYQVTQFGKPVTLSCSQTLNHNVMYWYQQKSSQAPKLLFHYYDKDFNNEADTPDNFQSRRPNTSFCFLDIRSPGLGDTAMYLCATSSVPGGNQPQHFGDGTRLSIL.

The CDR3 coding sequence is TGTGCCAGCAGCTTAGGAACCGACAGTTGGTTTGGTGTGCCCGGGGAGCTGTTTTTT. Translated: CASSLGTDSWFGVPGELFF. The chain links TRBV7-2 to TRBJ2-2, with D possibly TRBD1 on 5 matching bases. CDR1 and CDR2 from the germline V gene are SGHTA and FQGNSA. The V and J ends lost 1 base and 6 bases respectively, with 24 bases between them. CDR3 length: 19 residues.

The genes are TRBV12-5 and TRBJ1-1, with a possible D match to TRBD1 (6 bases). V was clipped by 6 bases and J by 0 bases, with 11 bases between them. Per germline, CDR1 LGHNT and CDR2 FRNRAP. The CDR3 is 14 residues long. The CDR3, as DNA: TGTGCTAGTGGCCTCGGACAGCTGAACACTGAAGCTTTCTTT. It codes for CASGLGQLNTEAFF.

The J gene is TRBJ1-1, the V gene TRBV7-2; D unresolved. Trimming pared 6 bases from V and 2 bases from J, leaving 10 bases between. This CDR3 is 13 amino acids long. From germline, CDR1 is SGHTA and CDR2 FQGNSA. In nucleotides, the CDR3 is TGTGCCAGCAGTCGGGATCTAAACACTGAAGCTTTCTTT. It translates to CASSRDLNTEAFF.

The rearrangement joins TRBV19 to TRBJ2-1; 7 bases fit TRBD1. CDR1 and CDR2 (germline): LNHDA, SQIVND (reference sequence). Germline trimming cut 6 bases from V and 7 bases from J; bases unmatched to any gene: 3. The length of the CDR3 is 12 residues. The CDR3 region is CASSDRENEQFF. DNA for the CDR3: TGTGCCAGTAGCGACAGGGAAAATGAGCAGTTCTTC.

The rearrangement uses TRBV12-3 or TRBV12-4 and TRBJ1-5; 8 positions agree with TRBD1. V shed 6 bases, J shed 3 bases, and the junction held 1 base outside the gene matches. This CDR3 contains 13 residues. As DNA, the CDR3 is TGTGCCAGCAGGGGACAGGCCAATCAGCCCCAGCATTTT. It translates to CASRGQANQPQHF.

This clone is a singleton in its sample. The chain employs TRBV29-1 and TRBJ1-2; D is ambiguous. CDR1 and CDR2 from the germline V gene are SQVTM and ANQGSEA. The V gene lost 6 bases and the J gene lost 2 bases, with 10 bases spanning the gap. The CDR3 consists of 12 residues. CDR3 sequence (DNA): TGCAGCGTAACACAACCGAACTATGGCTACACCTTC. Its protein is CSVTQPNYGYTF.

This clone was seen just once. This rearrangement joins TRBV9 to TRBJ2-5, with a tentative D call TRBD1 (6 bases). This CDR3 contains 14 residues. The V gene's germline CDR1 is SGDLS and CDR2 YYNGEE. V lost 2 bases, J lost 5 bases, and 13 bases lay in between. The CDR3 DNA follows: TGTGCCAGCAGCGTTGAGGGCCAGGGGGAGACCCAGTACTTC. Translated: CASSVEGQGETQYF.

This clone was counted once. The rearrangement joins TRBV28 to TRBJ1-4; the match to TRBD1 covers 7 bases. Germline V CDR1 and CDR2: MDHEN, SYDVKM. Trimming cost V 6 bases and J 3 bases; bases outside gene matches: 7. The CDR3 is made up of 15 amino acids. CDR3 residues: CASSPGDSANEKLFF. In DNA form, the CDR3 reads TGTGCCAGCAGCCCAGGGGACAGTGCTAATGAAAAACTGTTTTTT.

V gene TRBV15 combines with J gene TRBJ1-5; D may be TRBD1 (5 bases). CDR3 length equals 15 residues. Trimming pared 5 bases from V and 3 bases from J, leaving 14 bases between. Per germline, CDR1 LNHNV and CDR2 YYDKDF (reference sequence). CDR3 protein: CATSPMQGINQPQHF. The DNA of the CDR3 is TGTGCCACCAGCCCGATGCAGGGCATCAATCAGCCCCAGCATTTT. The full variable domain, completed using reference TRBV15 and TRBJ1-5, is DAMVIQNPRYQVTQFGKPVTLSCSQTLNHNVMYWYQQKSSQAPKLLFHYYDKDFNNEADTPDNFQSRRPNTSFCFLDIRSPGLGDTAMYLCATSPMQGINQPQHFGDGTRLSIL.

Concerning this clone itself: The same CDR3 arises from other DNA sequences in this sample as well. V is TRBV7-9 and J is TRBJ1-1; the D is unclear. Trimming cost V 2 bases and J 1 base, with 5 bases left between them. This CDR3 is built from 13 residues. CDR1 and CDR2 (germline): SEHNR, FQNEAQ (reference sequence). The CDR3 spells CASSLTGNTEAFF. The DNA for the CDR3 is TGTGCCAGCAGCTTAACCGGGAACACTGAAGCTTTCTTT. Based on the CDR3 plus reference TRBV7-9 and TRBJ1-1, the full variable domain is DTGVSQNPRHKITKRGQNVTFRCDPISEHNRLYWYRQTLGQGPEFLTYFQNEAQLEKSRLLSDRFSAERPKGSFSTLEIQRTEQGDSAMYLCASSLTGNTEAFFGQGTRLTVV.

V is TRBV25-1 and J is TRBJ2-3, with 8 bases lining up with TRBD2. The CDR3 contains 15 residues. Germline loops: CDR1 MGHDK, CDR2 SYGVNS. The trim removed 3 bases at V and 2 bases at J, leaving 4 bases unmatched. The CDR3 nucleotides are TGTGCCAGCAGTGACAGCGGGGGAATCACAGATACGCAGTATTTT. Translating it yields CASSDSGGITDTQYF.

The rearrangement uses TRBV6-5 and TRBJ1-3; no reliable D call. With 11 bases removed from V and 0 bases from J, the gap between germline ends came to 14 bases. CDR1 MNHEY and CDR2 SVGAGI come from the germline V gene. CDR3 length: 14 residues. The CDR3 sequence is CASRLQSSGNTIYF. The DNA of the CDR3 is TGTGCCTCCAGATTACAGAGCTCTGGAAACACCATATATTTT.

The chain uses TRBV2 and TRBJ2-2; D call uncertain. Germline assignment: CDR1 SNHLY and CDR2 FYNNEI. The CDR3 has 12 amino acids. V was pared by 6 bases and J by 3 bases, with 5 bases between. CDR3 protein: CASSVYTGELFF. DNA for the CDR3: TGTGCCAGCAGCGTCTACACCGGGGAGCTGTTTTTT.

The rearrangement uses TRBV4-3 and TRBJ2-7; tentative D call: TRBD1 (6 bases). This CDR3 is 18 amino acids long. V lost 1 base, J lost 3 bases, and 22 bases lay in between. The germline V gene encodes CDR1 LGHNA and CDR2 YSLEER. The DNA for the CDR3 is TGCGCCAGCAGCCAAGCCCTACCATCCGGGACACTTAACTACGAGCAGTACTTC. Its protein is CASSQALPSGTLNYEQYF.

The V gene is TRBV27, the J gene TRBJ2-5, with D perhaps matching TRBD1 (6 bases). Germline V gene data show CDR1 as MNHEY and CDR2 as SMNVEV (reference sequence). Trimming removed 5 bases at V and 3 bases at J, with 13 bases between. The CDR3 runs to 14 residues. This CDR3 reads CASSPQGGEETQYF. CDR3 sequence (DNA): TGTGCCAGCAGTCCCCAAGGGGGAGAAGAGACCCAGTACTTC.

J is TRBJ1-1 and V is TRBV4-1; 7 bases are a match to TRBD1. The germline V gene has CDR1 MGHRA and CDR2 YSYEKL. The length of the CDR3 is 14 residues. Trimming removed 4 bases from V and 1 base from J; junction bases left unmatched: 3. CDR3 sequence: CASSPGGGNTEAFF. Written as DNA, the CDR3 is TGCGCCAGCAGCCCAGGGGGAGGGAACACTGAAGCTTTCTTT.

This sequence joins TRBV20-1 and TRBJ1-4; D is undetermined. V was cut by 8 bases and J by 4 bases, with 8 bases left in between. Germline assignment: CDR1 DFQATT and CDR2 SNEGSKA (reference sequence). CDR3 length: 11 residues. CDR3 DNA: TGCAGTTCCAACAGTAATGAAAAACTGTTTTTT. Its translation is CSSNSNEKLFF.

This chain connects TRBV4-3 to TRBJ1-2; D unresolved. The CDR3 sequence is 13 residues long. Deletions cut 0 bases from V and 9 bases from J, with 11 bases between. The germline V gene has CDR1 LGHNA and CDR2 YSLEER. CDR3 sequence reads: CASSQDLGGSYTF. The CDR3 bases are TGCGCCAGCAGCCAAGATTTAGGAGGGAGCTACACCTTC.

In its sample, this clone was seen many times. The chain has TRBV6-1 and TRBJ2-5; D is unclear. The CDR3 spans 13 residues. The V end lost 1 base, the J end lost 3 bases, and 6 bases lay between the germline ends. Germline-derived CDR1 and CDR2 are MNHNS and SASEGT. The CDR3 region has the DNA TGTGCCAGCAGTGAAGTCACAGAAGAGACCCAGTACTTC. It codes for CASSEVTEETQYF.